This T cell receptor (beta chain) is drawn from a study of shared clonotypes between healthy human individuals. Assay used: immunoSEQ multiplex PCR; TCRdb lists only in-frame clones, some missing. The table has 640,000 or so clones, about two thirds seen once. This clone was found a few times. CD4+ cells underwent separation, giving CD45RA+ naive and CD45RA-negative memory subsets. The CDR3 totals 11 residues. The sequencing sample was made of memory CD4+ T cells sorted from blood. Subset denoted: CD45RA-negative fraction. V is TRBV21-1 and J is TRBJ2-7. TRBV21-1 is a pseudogene. The sequence was obtained from a woman in her 30s in good health. Here the CDR3 DNA reads TGTGCCAGCAGCAAAGTGTGCGAGCAGTACTTC. This translates into CASSKVCEQYF.